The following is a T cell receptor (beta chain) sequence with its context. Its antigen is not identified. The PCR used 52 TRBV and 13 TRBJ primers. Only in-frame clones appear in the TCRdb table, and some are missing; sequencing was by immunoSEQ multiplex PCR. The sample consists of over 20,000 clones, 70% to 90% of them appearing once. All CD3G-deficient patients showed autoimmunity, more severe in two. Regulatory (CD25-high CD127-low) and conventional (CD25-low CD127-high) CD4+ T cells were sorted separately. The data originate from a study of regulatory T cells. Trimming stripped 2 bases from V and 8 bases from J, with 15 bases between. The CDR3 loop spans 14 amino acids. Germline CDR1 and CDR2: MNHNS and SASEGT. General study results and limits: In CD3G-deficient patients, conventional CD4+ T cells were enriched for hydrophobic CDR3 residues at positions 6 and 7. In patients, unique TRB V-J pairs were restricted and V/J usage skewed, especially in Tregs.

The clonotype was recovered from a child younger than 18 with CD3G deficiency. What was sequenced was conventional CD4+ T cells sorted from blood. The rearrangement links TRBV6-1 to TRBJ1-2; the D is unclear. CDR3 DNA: TGTGCCAGCAGTGAATGGACCCGAGGGTTGGGCTACACCTTC. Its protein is CASSEWTRGLGYTF.